These T cell receptor beta chains were read from a single sample in a study of blood T cells in healthy people across ages. MiXCR, run by TCRdb on the 5' RACE reads, gives a single entry per CDR3 protein. The sample has around 1,800,000 distinct CDR3 sequences, about two fifths seen once. The sample consisted of blood. The origin of the receptors is a human donor in good health. CDR3s include the opening cysteine and the closing phenylalanine or tryptophan. The D gene is left open where the match is weak. The size of a clone is reported for some rows only, either as once, few or many, or as a class for expanded clones.

v_gene	j_gene	abundance	d_gene	CDR3nt	CDR3aa
TRBV7-9	TRBJ2-3	few	TRBD2	TGTGCCAGCAGCCGTACGGGGGGTGGCACAGATACGCAGTATTTT	CASSRTGGGTDTQYF
TRBV27	TRBJ2-7	.	TRBD2	TGTGCCAGCAGCATTGGACTAGCGGAATCGAGAGAGCAGTACTTC	CASSIGLAESREQYF
TRBV24-1	TRBJ2-3	few	TRBD2	TGTGCCACCAGTGATTTGGGGGGGGACGGCACAGATACGCAGTATTTT	CATSDLGGDGTDTQYF
TRBV20-1	TRBJ2-1	few	.	TGCAGTGCCGAGGAGGGGGCTTGGGAGCAGTTCTTC	CSAEEGAWEQFF
TRBV28	TRBJ2-5	few	.	TGTGCCAGCGCGGGGCCAGCACTAACCCAACAAGAGACCCAGTACTTC	CASAGPALTQQETQYF
TRBV7-2	TRBJ2-1	few	TRBD1	TGTGCCAGCAGAAACGGACAGGGGGCGCCGGAGTTTTCGCAGTTCTTC	CASRNGQGAPEFSQFF
TRBV5-1	TRBJ2-3	.	.	TGCGCCAGCAGCTGGGATTCCGACGGCACAGATACGCAGTATTTT	CASSWDSDGTDTQYF
TRBV18	TRBJ1-4	.	.	TGTGCCAGCTCACCGGACAGCCTAAATGAAAAACTGTTTTTT	CASSPDSLNEKLFF
TRBV6-6	TRBJ2-3	once	TRBD2	TGTGCCAGCAGTGTTGGACTAGCGGGGTACACAGATACGCAGTATTTT	CASSVGLAGYTDTQYF
TRBV24-1	TRBJ2-1	.	.	TGTGCCACCAGTGATTTTGAGGGCAGGCGGGCCAATGAGCAGTTCTTC	CATSDFEGRRANEQFF
TRBV6-6	TRBJ2-1	.	TRBD2	TGTGCCAGCAGTTACTCGATGGAGGTAGCGGGAAATGAGCAGTTCTTC	CASSYSMEVAGNEQFF
TRBV12-3/TRBV12-4	TRBJ1-5	once	.	TGTGCCGGCAGCATACCGGGACCAACTCAAAGCAATCAGCCCCAGCATTTT	CAGSIPGPTQSNQPQHF
TRBV15	TRBJ1-2	.	.	TGTGCCACCAGCCTCACCGGGCGGGACGGCTACACCTTC	CATSLTGRDGYTF
TRBV3-1	TRBJ2-3	few	TRBD2	TGTGCCAGCAGCCTTGGGACTAGCGGGGCTGGAGATACGCAGTATTTT	CASSLGTSGAGDTQYF
TRBV6-2/TRBV6-3	TRBJ2-1	.	TRBD1	TGTGCCAGCGATACAGGGGGCCTCAATGAGCAGTTCTTC	CASDTGGLNEQFF
TRBV6-5	TRBJ1-5	few	.	TGTGCCAGCAGTTCTGACCCCCGCGAGGTTTCGAGCAATCAGCCCCAGCATTTT	CASSSDPREVSSNQPQHF
TRBV24-1	TRBJ2-5	many	TRBD1	TGTGCCACCAGTGACCCGGGACAGGGAGGAGAGACCCAGTACTTC	CATSDPGQGGETQYF
TRBV7-2	TRBJ2-2	.	.	TGTGCCAGCAGCCCCACCCGGGGGAGCGGGGAGCTGTTTTTT	CASSPTRGSGELFF
TRBV4-1	TRBJ2-2	few	.	TGCGCCAGCAGCCAAGCTTGGGGTGGCCGGGCCCGTTTGGAGCTGTTTTTT	CASSQAWGGRARLELFF
TRBV18	TRBJ1-1	.	.	TGTGCCAGCTCACTACCAGGGTGGCGGAACACTGAAGCTTTCTTT	CASSLPGWRNTEAFF
TRBV5-1	TRBJ2-7	once	.	TGCGCCAGCAGCTTGGACAGCGCCAGTCAGTACTTC	CASSLDSASQYF
TRBV12-5	TRBJ2-6	.	.	TGTGCTAGTGGTTTGGTACTCTCTGGGGCCAACGTCCTGACTTTC	CASGLVLSGANVLTF
TRBV7-2	TRBJ2-7	few	.	TGTGCCAGCAACCTCTTACACGGGGCGTACGAGCAGTACTTC	CASNLLHGAYEQYF
TRBV5-1	TRBJ2-7	few	TRBD2	TGCGCCAGCAGCTTGGCTGGACTAGCGGGGGGTGAGTACGAGCAGTACTTC	CASSLAGLAGGEYEQYF
TRBV6-6	TRBJ2-1	.	.	TGTGCCACCACAGGGATGATACCCTACAATGAGCAGTTCTTC	CATTGMIPYNEQFF
TRBV20-1	TRBJ2-1	few	.	TGCAGTGTAGGGACGCGGGGCAGACAATTCAATGAGCAGTTCTTC	CSVGTRGRQFNEQFF
TRBV4-3	TRBJ1-4	.	.	TGCGCCAGCAGCCAGCTAAGAGGAGGGGTGGGAGATGAAAAACCGTTTTTT	CASSQLRGGVGDEKPFF
TRBV29-1	TRBJ1-1	few	.	TGCAGCGTTGAACGGGACTCGTTTAGGTACACTGAAGCTTTCTTT	CSVERDSFRYTEAFF
TRBV7-3	TRBJ2-1	.	.	TGTGCCAGCAGCTTAGTGGGGGGTAGCTCCTACAATGAGCAGTGCTTC	CASSLVGGSSYNEQCF
TRBV25-1	TRBJ2-7	once	.	TGTGCCAGCAGTGATCCGATCTCCTACGAGCAGTACTTC	CASSDPISYEQYF
TRBV11-2	TRBJ2-5	.	TRBD2	TGTGCCAGCAGCGTAGCGGGGGGGCCTATTATGGAGACCCAGTACTTC	CASSVAGGPIMETQYF
TRBV6-5	TRBJ2-7	once	.	TGTGCCAGCAGTCAAAAGAACGAGCAGTACTTC	CASSQKNEQYF
TRBV7-2	TRBJ2-5	.	.	TGTGCCAGCAGCTCCGCCAGGCCTAGTATGGAGACCCAGTACTTC	CASSSARPSMETQYF
TRBV5-6	TRBJ2-3	.	.	TGTGCCAGCAGCTTGATTGTTGTACCTAGCACAGATACGCAGTATTTT	CASSLIVVPSTDTQYF
TRBV7-2	TRBJ2-1	few	.	TGTGCCAGCAGCTTCACTCCGGGCTCGGGCAATGAGCAGTTCTTC	CASSFTPGSGNEQFF
TRBV4-1	TRBJ2-7	few	.	TGCGCCAGCAGCCACATACAGGGTATATACGAGCAGTACTTC	CASSHIQGIYEQYF
TRBV12-3/TRBV12-4	TRBJ2-7	few	.	TGTGCCAGCAGTTTTCAGGCAGCCTCCTACGAGCAGTACTTC	CASSFQAASYEQYF
TRBV7-2	TRBJ2-1	.	TRBD2	TGTGCCAGCAGCTGGACTAGCGGTACCTACAATGAGCAGTTCTTC	CASSWTSGTYNEQFF
TRBV5-1	TRBJ1-4	once	TRBD1	TGCGCCAGCAGCTCAGATGGGGACAGGGTCAGTGAAAAACTGTTTTTT	CASSSDGDRVSEKLFF